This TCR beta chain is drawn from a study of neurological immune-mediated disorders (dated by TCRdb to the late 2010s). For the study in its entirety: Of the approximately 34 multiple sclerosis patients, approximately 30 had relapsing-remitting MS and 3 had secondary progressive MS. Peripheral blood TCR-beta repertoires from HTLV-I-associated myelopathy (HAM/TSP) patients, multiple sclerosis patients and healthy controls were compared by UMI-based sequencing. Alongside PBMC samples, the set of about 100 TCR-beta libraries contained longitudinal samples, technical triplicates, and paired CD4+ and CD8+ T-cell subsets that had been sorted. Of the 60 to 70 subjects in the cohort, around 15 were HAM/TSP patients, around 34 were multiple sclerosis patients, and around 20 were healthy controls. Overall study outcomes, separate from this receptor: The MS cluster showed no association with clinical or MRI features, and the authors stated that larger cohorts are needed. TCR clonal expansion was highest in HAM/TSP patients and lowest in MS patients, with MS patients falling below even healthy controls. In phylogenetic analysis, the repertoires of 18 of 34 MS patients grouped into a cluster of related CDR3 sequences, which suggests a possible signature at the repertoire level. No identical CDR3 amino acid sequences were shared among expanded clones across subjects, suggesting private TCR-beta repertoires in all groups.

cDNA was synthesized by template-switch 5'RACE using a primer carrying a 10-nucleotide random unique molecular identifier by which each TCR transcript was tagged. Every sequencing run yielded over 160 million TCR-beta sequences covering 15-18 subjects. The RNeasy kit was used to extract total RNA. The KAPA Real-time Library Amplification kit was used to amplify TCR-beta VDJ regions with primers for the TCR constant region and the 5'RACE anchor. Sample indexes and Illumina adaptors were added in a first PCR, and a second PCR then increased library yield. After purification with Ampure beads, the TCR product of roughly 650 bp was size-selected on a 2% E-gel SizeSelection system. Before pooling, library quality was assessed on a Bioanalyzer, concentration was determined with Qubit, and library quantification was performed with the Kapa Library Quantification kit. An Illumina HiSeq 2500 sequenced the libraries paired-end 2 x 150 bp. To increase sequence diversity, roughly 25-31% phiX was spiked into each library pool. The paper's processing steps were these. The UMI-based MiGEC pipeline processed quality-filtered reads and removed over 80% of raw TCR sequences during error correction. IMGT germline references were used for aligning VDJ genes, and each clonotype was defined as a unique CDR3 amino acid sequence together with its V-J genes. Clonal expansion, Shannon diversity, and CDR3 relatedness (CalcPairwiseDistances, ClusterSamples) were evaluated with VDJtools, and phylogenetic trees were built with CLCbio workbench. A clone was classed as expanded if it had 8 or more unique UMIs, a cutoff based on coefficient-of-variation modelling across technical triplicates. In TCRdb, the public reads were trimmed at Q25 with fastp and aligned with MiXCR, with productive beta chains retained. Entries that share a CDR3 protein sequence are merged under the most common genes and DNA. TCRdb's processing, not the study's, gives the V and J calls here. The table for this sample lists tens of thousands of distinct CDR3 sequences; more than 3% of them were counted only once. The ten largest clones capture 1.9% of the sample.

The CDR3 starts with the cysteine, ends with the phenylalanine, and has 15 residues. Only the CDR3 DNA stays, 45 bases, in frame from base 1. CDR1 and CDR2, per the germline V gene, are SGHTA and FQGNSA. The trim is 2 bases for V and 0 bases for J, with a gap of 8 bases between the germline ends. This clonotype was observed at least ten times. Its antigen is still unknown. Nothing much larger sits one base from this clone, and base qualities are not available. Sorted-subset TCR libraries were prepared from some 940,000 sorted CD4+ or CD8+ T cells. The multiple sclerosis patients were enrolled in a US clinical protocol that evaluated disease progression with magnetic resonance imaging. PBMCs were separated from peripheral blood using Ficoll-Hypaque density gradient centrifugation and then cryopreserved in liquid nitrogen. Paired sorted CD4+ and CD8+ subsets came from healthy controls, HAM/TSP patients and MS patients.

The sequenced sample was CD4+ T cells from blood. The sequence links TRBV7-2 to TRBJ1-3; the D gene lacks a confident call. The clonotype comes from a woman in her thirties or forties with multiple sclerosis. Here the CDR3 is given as CASSLYSYSGNTIYF. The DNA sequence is TGTGCCAGCAGCTTATACAGCTACTCTGGAAACACCATATATTTT. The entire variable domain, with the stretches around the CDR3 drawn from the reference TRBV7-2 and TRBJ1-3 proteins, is GAGVSQSPSNKVTEKGKDVELRCDPISGHTALYWYRQSLGQGLEFLIYFQGNSAPDKSGLPSDRFSAERTGGSVSTLTIQRTQQEDSAVYLCASSLYSYSGNTIYFGEGSWLTVV.